The sequence of this T cell receptor beta chain was determined in a study of identical twins (dated by TCRdb to 2016 to 2017). About the study as a whole: To test whether fetal clonotypes persist, the study used deep sequencing on TCR alpha and beta repertoires from monozygotic twins, unrelated adults of various ages, and cord blood. Replicate twin experiments were performed at different times using different library preparation protocols to rule out contamination.

The CDR3 has 13 amino acids, counting the end cysteine and phenylalanine. Kept here is only the CDR3 DNA, which spans 39 bases and is read in frame from base 1. Trimming leaves V shorter by 2 bases and J shorter by 10 bases, with the junction holding 5 bases beyond the gene matches. Via the germline V gene, CDR1 is SGHTA and CDR2 FQGTGA. The sample holds a few counts of this clonotype. Its antigen is unknown. No much larger clone is present one base from it, and per-base qualities are unavailable. On the study overall, not on this receptor specifically: Conclusions relied on cross-sectional statistical analysis, since the same donors could not be followed over many years. Invariant T cells such as MAIT and iNKT could partly confound zero-insertion analyses, though diverse VJ usage argued against this for most clonotypes. A weaker excess of twin sharing was found in beta out-of-frame sequences because the signal-to-noise ratio was lowered by fewer shared sequences. Fewer insertions were carried by abundant cord blood beta clonotypes, a similar but weaker trend appeared in young adult naive repertoires, and no such trend appeared in memory repertoires. Out-of-frame TCR alpha sequences shared between twins showed an excess of low generation-probability sequences compared with coincidental sharing between unrelated individuals. Out-of-frame TCR alpha sharing in monozygotic twins was systematically underestimated by recombination models, whereas sharing between unrelated individuals was in agreement with the recombination models.

Every donor in the study was a healthy Caucasian. Three pairs of female monozygotic twins, all aged about 18 to 29 years, made up the twin cohort. The RNA used for TCR libraries was isolated from peripheral blood mononuclear cells. Library generation was performed with 5' RACE. Instrument used: Illumina HiSeq 2000. A universal primer binding site was introduced by template switching, and a unique molecular identifier was present in the final cDNA, enabling accurate counting of TCR cDNA molecules. First-strand cDNA for TCR alpha and beta chains was synthesized from specific primers in the conserved constant-segment region. Each cDNA library was double barcoded, with a SMART-Mk sample barcode plus Illumina barcodes, to control for contamination. TruSeq adapter sequences along with Illumina sample barcodes were introduced in two successive PCR steps. The TCR alpha and beta cDNA libraries were sequenced on the Illumina HiSeq platform using custom primers. Under the source paper's analysis protocol: Unique molecular identifiers were extracted from raw reads with MiGEC, and CDR3 positions were determined with MiXCR. Recombination models were inferred per individual with the repgenHMM and IGoR tools using an EM algorithm. Shared clonotype analysis was performed with the tcR package in R, normalizing sharing by the product of cloneset sizes. To study raw recombination without the effects of thymic and clonal selection, out-of-frame nonproductive sequences were analyzed. TCRdb trimmed public reads at Q25 via fastp, called clones via MiXCR and kept in-frame beta chains. One record per CDR3 amino acid sequence lists the most common genes and DNA. The V and J calls shown here were made by TCRdb, not taken from the authors' results. Counted in this sample were hundreds of thousands of distinct CDR3 sequences; roughly an eighth of them appeared once. The ten top clones hold around 1.5% of the sample.

The same sample was also studied in work on yellow fever vaccine responses in identical twins. From that second study: According to the authors, the vaccine-induced T cell response in identical twins seemed to be partly convergent and partly specific to each individual. In identical twins, the study followed T cell clones that responded to the vaccine with precision.

The sequence joins TRBV7-3 to TRBJ2-1; 7 bases in the junction line up with TRBD2. The receptor's source is a woman under 30 in good health. Specimen: PBMCs. The DNA reads as follows: TGTGCCAGCAGCTTAGGGGGGGGGGACGAGCAGTTCTTC. This gives the protein CASSLGGGDEQFF.